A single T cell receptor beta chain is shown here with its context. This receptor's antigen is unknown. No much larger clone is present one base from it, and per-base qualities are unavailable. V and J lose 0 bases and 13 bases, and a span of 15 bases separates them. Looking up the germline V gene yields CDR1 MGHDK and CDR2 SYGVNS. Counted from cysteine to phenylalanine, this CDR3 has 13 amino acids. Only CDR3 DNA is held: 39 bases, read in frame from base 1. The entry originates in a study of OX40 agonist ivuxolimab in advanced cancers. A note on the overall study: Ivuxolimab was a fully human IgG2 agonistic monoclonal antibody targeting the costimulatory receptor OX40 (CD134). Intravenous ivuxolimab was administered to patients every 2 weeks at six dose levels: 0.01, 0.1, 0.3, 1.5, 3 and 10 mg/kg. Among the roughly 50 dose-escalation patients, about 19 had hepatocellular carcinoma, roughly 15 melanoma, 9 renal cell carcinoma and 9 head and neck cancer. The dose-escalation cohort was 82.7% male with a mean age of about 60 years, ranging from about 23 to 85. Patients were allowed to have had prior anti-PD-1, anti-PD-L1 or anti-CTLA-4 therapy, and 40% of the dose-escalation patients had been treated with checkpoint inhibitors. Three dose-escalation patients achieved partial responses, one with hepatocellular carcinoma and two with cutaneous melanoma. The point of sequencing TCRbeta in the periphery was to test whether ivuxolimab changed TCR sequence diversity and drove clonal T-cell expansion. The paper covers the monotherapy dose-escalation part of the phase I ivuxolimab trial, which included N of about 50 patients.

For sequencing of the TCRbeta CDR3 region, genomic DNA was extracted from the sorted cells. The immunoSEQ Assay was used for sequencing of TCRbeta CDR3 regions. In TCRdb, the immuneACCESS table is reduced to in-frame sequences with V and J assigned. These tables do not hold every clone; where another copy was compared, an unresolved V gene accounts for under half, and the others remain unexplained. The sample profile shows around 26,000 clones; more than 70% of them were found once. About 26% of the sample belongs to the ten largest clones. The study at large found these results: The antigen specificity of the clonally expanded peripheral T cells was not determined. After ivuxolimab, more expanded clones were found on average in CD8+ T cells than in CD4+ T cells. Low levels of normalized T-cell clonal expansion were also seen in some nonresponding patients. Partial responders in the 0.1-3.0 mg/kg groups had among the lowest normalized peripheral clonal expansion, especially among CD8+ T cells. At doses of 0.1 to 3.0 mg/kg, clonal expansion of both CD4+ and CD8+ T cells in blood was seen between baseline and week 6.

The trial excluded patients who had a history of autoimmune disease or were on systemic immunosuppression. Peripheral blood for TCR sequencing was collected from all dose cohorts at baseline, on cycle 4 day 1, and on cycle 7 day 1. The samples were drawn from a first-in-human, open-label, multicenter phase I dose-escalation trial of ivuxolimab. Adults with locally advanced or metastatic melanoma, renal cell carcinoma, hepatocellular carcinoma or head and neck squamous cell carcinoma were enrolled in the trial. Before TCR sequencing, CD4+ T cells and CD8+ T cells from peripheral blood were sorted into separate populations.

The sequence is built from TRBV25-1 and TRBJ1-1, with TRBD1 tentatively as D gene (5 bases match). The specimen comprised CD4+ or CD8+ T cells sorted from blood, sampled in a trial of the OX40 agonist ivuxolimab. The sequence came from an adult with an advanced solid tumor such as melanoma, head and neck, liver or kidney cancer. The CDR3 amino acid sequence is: CASSEYEGSWVFF. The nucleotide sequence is TGTGCCAGCAGTGAATATGAGGGGAGTTGGGTTTTCTTT.